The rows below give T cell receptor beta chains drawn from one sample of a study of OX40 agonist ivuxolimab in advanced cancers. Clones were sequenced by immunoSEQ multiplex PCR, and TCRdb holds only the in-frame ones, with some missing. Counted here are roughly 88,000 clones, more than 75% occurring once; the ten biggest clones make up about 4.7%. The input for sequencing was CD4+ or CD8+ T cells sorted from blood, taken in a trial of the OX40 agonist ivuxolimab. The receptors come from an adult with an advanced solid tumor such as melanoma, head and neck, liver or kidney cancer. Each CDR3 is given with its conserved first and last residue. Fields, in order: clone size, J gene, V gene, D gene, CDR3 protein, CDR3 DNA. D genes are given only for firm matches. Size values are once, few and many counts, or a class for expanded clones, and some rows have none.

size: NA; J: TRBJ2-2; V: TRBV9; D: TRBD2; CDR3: CASSVGLAENTGELFF; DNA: TGTGCCAGCAGCGTAGGACTAGCGGAAAACACCGGGGAGCTGTTTTTT
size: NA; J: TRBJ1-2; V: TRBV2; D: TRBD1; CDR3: CASSETPGQAGYTF; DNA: TGTGCCAGCAGTGAAACCCCGGGACAGGCTGGCTACACCTTC
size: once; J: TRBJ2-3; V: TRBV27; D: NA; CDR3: CASRFDSSTDTQYF; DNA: TGTGCCAGCAGGTTCGACAGTAGCACAGATACGCAGTATTTT
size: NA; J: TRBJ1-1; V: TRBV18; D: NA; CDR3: CASSPLNRNTEAFF; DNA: TGTGCCAGCTCACCACTGAACAGGAACACTGAAGCTTTCTTT
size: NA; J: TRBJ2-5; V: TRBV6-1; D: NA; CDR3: CASSELALWGETQYF; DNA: TGTGCCAGCAGTGAATTGGCCTTATGGGGGGAGACCCAGTACTTC
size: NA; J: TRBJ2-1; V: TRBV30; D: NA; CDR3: CAWSYGLLNEQFF; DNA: TGTGCCTGGAGTTACGGACTACTCAATGAGCAGTTCTTC
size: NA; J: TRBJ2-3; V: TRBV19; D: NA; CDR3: CASSRIAASTDTQYF; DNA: TGTGCCAGTAGTAGGATAGCGGCTAGCACAGATACGCAGTATTTT
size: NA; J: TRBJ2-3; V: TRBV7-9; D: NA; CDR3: CASSLFAATDTQYF; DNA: TGTGCCAGCAGCTTATTCGCAGCCACAGATACGCAGTATTTT
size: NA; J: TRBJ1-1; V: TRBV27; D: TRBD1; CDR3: CASSQGQGARTEAFF; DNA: TGTGCCAGCAGTCAAGGACAGGGGGCGCGTACTGAAGCTTTCTTT
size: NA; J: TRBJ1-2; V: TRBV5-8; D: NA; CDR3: CASRRPGPRGYTF; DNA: TGTGCCAGCAGGCGACCGGGACCTCGCGGCTACACCTTC
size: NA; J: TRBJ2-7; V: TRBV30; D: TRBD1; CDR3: CAWRTGQANYEQYF; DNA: TGTGCCTGGAGGACGGGACAGGCAAACTACGAGCAGTACTTC
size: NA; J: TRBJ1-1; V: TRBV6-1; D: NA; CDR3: CASSARTGTHTEAFF; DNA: TGTGCCAGCAGTGCTCGAACAGGGACCCACACTGAAGCTTTCTTT
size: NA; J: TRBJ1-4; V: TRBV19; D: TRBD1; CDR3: CASSIRDREVVKLFF; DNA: TGTGCCAGTAGTATAAGGGACAGGGAGGTAGTGAAACTGTTTTTT
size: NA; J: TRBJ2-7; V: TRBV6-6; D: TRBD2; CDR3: CASRPQSGRTYEQYF; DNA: TGTGCCAGCAGACCACAAAGCGGGAGAACGTACGAGCAGTACTTC
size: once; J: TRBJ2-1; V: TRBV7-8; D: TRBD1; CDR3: CASSWDRNNEQFF; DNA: TGTGCCAGCAGCTGGGACAGAAACAATGAGCAGTTCTTC
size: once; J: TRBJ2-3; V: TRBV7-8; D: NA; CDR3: CASSYRGGRASTDTQYF; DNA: TGTGCCAGCAGCTACCGCGGTGGCAGGGCTTCAACAGATACGCAGTATTTT
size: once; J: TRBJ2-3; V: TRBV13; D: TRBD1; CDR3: CASSLGTGTSTDTQYF; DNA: TGTGCCAGCAGCTTGGGGACAGGAACCAGCACAGATACGCAGTATTTT
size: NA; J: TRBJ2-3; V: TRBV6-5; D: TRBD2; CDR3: CASRRLAGLTDTQYF; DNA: TGTGCCAGCAGGAGACTAGCGGGCCTCACAGATACGCAGTATTTT
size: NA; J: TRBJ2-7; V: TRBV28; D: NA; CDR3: CASSFSRSEQYF; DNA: TGTGCCAGCAGTTTCTCCCGGTCAGAGCAGTACTTC
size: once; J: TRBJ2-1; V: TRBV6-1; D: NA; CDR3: CASSEASDRYNEQFF; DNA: TGTGCCAGCAGTGAAGCTTCGGACCGCTACAATGAGCAGTTCTTC
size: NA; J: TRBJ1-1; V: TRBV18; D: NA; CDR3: CASSPAGAHTEAFF; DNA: TGTGCCAGCTCACCGGCAGGGGCGCACACTGAAGCTTTCTTT
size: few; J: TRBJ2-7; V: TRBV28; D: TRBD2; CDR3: CATNRLAGSYEQYF; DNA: TGTGCCACGAATCGACTAGCGGGCTCCTACGAGCAGTACTTC
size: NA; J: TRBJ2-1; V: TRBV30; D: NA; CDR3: CAWSPDQSNEQFF; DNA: TGTGCCTGGAGCCCAGATCAGTCCAATGAGCAGTTCTTC
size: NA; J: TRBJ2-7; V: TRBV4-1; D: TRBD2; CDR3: CASSQDYPAGGPIGQYF; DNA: TGCGCCAGCAGCCAAGATTACCCAGCGGGAGGGCCCATTGGGCAGTACTTC
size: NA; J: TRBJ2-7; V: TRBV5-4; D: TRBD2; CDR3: CAFRLAGGGSYEQYF; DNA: TGTGCCTTTAGACTAGCGGGTGGGGGCTCCTACGAGCAGTACTTC
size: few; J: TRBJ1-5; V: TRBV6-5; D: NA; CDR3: CASSYIAGSNQPQHF; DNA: TGTGCCAGCAGTTACATAGCAGGTAGCAATCAGCCCCAGCATTTT
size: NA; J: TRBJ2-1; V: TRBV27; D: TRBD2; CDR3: CASSLLAGGENEQFF; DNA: TGTGCCAGCAGTCTTCTAGCGGGAGGTGAAAATGAGCAGTTCTTC
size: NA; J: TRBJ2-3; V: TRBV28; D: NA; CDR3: CASSFVGLGGDTQYF; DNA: TGTGCCAGCAGTTTCGTGGGGCTCGGGGGAGATACGCAGTATTTT
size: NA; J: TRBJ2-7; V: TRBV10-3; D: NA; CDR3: CAISDQRSSYEQYF; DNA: TGTGCCATCAGTGACCAGCGGAGCTCCTACGAGCAGTACTTC
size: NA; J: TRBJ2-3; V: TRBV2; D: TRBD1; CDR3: CASSVEGQWATDTQYF; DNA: TGTGCCAGCAGTGTAGAGGGACAGTGGGCCACAGATACGCAGTATTTT
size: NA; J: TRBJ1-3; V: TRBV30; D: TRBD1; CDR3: CAWSAPGQGPTIYF; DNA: TGTGCCTGGAGTGCTCCCGGACAGGGCCCAACCATATATTTT
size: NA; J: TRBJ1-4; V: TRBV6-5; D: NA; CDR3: CASSYSRAAIELFF; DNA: TGTGCCAGCAGTTACTCAAGGGCCGCTATAGAACTGTTTTTT
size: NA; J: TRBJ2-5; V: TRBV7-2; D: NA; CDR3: CASSFTGQETQYF; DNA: TGTGCCAGCAGCTTTACAGGTCAAGAGACCCAGTACTTC
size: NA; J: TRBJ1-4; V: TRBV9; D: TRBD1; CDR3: CASSVGGTEGEKLFF; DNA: TGTGCCAGCAGCGTAGGGGGGACAGAAGGTGAAAAACTGTTTTTT
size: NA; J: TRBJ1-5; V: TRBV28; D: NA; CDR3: CASGTSQHF; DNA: TGTGCCAGCGGGACATCCCAGCATTTT
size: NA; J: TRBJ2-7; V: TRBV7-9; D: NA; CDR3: CASSLVIGGLYEQYF; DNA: TGTGCCAGCAGCTTAGTGATCGGGGGGCTTTATGAGCAGTACTTC
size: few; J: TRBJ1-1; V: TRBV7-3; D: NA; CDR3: CASSLSPAMNTEAFF; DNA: TGTGCCAGCAGCTTAAGTCCAGCCATGAACACTGAAGCTTTCTTT
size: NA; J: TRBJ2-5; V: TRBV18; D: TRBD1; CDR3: CASSPRQGEETQYF; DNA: TGTGCCAGCTCACCTAGACAGGGGGAAGAGACCCAGTACTTC
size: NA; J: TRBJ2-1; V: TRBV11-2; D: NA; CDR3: CASSQLVQFF; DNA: TGTGCCAGCAGCCAACTGGTGCAGTTCTTC
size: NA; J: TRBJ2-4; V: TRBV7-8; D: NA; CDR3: CASSPTSKNIQYF; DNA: TGTGCCAGCAGCCCAACCTCCAAAAACATTCAGTACTTC
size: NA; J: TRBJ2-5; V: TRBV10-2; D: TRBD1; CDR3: CASSEEGQGARETQYF; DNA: TGCGCCAGCAGTGAAGAGGGACAGGGGGCGAGGGAGACCCAGTACTTC
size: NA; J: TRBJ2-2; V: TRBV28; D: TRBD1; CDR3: CASREQGAPGELFF; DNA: TGTGCCAGCAGGGAACAGGGGGCCCCCGGGGAGCTGTTTTTT
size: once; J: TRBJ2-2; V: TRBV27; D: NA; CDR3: CASRKPGTGELFF; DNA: TGTGCCAGCAGGAAACCAGGGACCGGGGAGCTGTTTTTT
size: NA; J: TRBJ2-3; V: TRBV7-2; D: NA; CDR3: CASSLEQNTDTQYF; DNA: TGTGCCAGCAGCTTAGAACAGAACACAGATACGCAGTATTTT
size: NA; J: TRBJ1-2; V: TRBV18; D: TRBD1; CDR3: CASSPGQPYGYTF; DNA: TGTGCCAGCTCCCCGGGACAGCCCTATGGCTACACCTTC